What follows is one T cell receptor beta chain and its context. The data originate from a study of blood T cell repertoires in COVID-19. Study as a whole: Whether acute or convalescent, the COVID-19 samples came from the United States, Italy and Spain. T cells, B-cell-depleted T cells, or PBMCs provided the cDNA or gDNA that served as material.

Study processing details: Cell counts per sample came from amplifying reference gene primers. Profiled with immunoSEQ multiplex PCR; TCRdb holds only in-frame clones, not every one. The DNA gave D and trimming, while V, J and clone size come from that table. The sample consists of about 290,000 clones, about 82% of them appearing once. Sequencing was carried out using peripheral blood. This TCR was recovered from a woman aged 45-65 years with active or convalescent COVID-19.

The CDR3 nucleotides read TGTGCCAGCAGTGAAATGATCGGGACAGGGGTCTACGAGCAGTACTTC. This codes for CASSEMIGTGVYEQYF. The chain links TRBV6-1 to TRBJ2-7, with 10 bases lining up with TRBD1. Trimming cost V 2 bases and J 3 bases; bases outside gene matches: 7. The germline V gene encodes CDR1 MNHNS and CDR2 SASEGT. The CDR3 sequence is 16 residues long.